This T cell receptor (beta chain) was observed in a study of cytomegalovirus exposure and HLA in healthy donors. Study at large: The roughly 670 first-cohort repertoires shared a platform with the roughly 120 validation repertoires, as reported in a later analysis. Study outcomes and limitations: TCR clusters originating in the first cohort tended to co-occur in the 120 validation repertoires, according to a later analysis. Across donors, most TCRs were seen rarely, yet some public ones were widespread. Associated with cytomegalovirus, according to the listing, were 150 to 200 TCR beta chains.

TCRdb keeps only in-frame clones here, not all; method: immunoSEQ multiplex PCR. The data show 150,000 to 200,000 clones, around 85% seen once. Details on this clone: Its cognate antigen is unknown.

Per the germline V gene, CDR1 is MNHEY and CDR2 is SVGAGI. The CDR3 loop spans 13 amino acids. The V end lost 1 base, the J end lost 5 bases, and 6 bases lay between the germline ends. The clonotype originates from a man aged 18-30 years in good health and CMV-seropositive. Sequencing was performed on PBMCs. V and J are TRBV6-5 and TRBJ1-5; D remains ambiguous. The CDR3 nucleotides are TGTGCCAGCAGTTACTTCCCTTATCAGCCCCAGCATTTT. It specifies CASSYFPYQPQHF.